This TCR beta chain was captured by sequencing in a study of identical twins. TCRdb re-analysed the 5' RACE reads in MiXCR, keeping a single row per CDR3 protein. The top ten hold about 0.27% of the sample, which has 1.5 million to 2 million distinct CDR3 sequences, around 33% seen once. Study observations and caveats: Clonotypes of the beta chain that were abundant in cord blood carried fewer insertions (memory repertoires showed none). Out-of-frame alpha sequences shared between twins exhibited an excess of low generation probability. Compared with models, monozygotic twins showed more out-of-frame TCR alpha sharing. It was cross-sectional statistical analysis, not following the same donors, that the conclusions relied on.

As to this clonotype: Its antigen is not known.

Germline V gives CDR1 LGHNA, CDR2 YNFKEQ. V lost 0 bases and J 4 bases, leaving 7 bases between the germline ends. CDR3 size: 14 residues. Sequenced: cord blood. This chain joins TRBV4-2 and TRBJ1-5; D is uncertain. This receptor was taken from a newborn girl in good health. DNA of the CDR3: TGTGCCAGCAGCCAAGATATGGTGAATCAGCCCCAGCATTTT. Encoded protein: CASSQDMVNQPQHF.